This T cell receptor beta chain was observed in a study of T cell responses to AZD1222 COVID-19 vaccine (dated by TCRdb to the early 2020s). With regard to the full study: AZD1222 recipients given second doses at about 4 weeks or at about 12 weeks were pooled, since spike-specific TCR depth and breadth were not found to differ between the two schedules. Trial participants were enrolled into age subgroups of 18-55, 56-69 and 70-plus years, which contained about 150, 28 and 57 TCR-sequenced participants, respectively. TCR sequencing was performed for some 250 trial participants, of whom approximately 200 were given two doses of AZD1222 and around 26 were given two doses of MenACWY control vaccine. The paper's findings and limits, for the study overall: Because no day 14 peak-response samples were available, the repertoires could be characterized only after the peak T cell response. A significant rise in spike-specific TCR breadth and depth was observed after two AZD1222 doses relative to day 0 and relative to MenACWY recipients. Reportedly, close to half of the unique spike-specific TCRs recognized epitopes lying outside the regions that are mutated in the B.1.351 and B.1.1.7 variants. Most participants were white British and females outnumbered males, and the authors suggested that clonal diversity may have been underestimated. Conclusions about previously exposed vaccinees are limited because only 5 or 6 AZD1222 recipients were SARS-CoV-2 seropositive at baseline. The whole spike protein was spanned by vaccine-associated CD4 TCRs, and dominant responses were seen in regions 160-218 and 743-854. The 56-69-year group was small, and its depth increase did not reach significance, likely because of low power.

Comments on this clone: Its recognized antigen is unknown. The input lacks base qualities; no much larger clone sits a single base away.

The germline V gene (reference sequence) gives CDR1 as SEHNR and CDR2 as FQNEAQ. Germline trimming: 5 bases from V, 4 bases from J; junction bases outside gene matches: 4. From cysteine to phenylalanine, the CDR3 is 13 amino acids long. Kept here is only the CDR3 DNA, which spans 39 bases and is read in frame from base 1. The intended sense of this specimen's time point label: baseline before first vaccination. The vaccinee samples were drawn from two UK trials, COV001 and COV002, one of which was a single-blind randomized controlled phase 2/3 trial testing AZD1222 (ChAdOx1 nCoV-19) in healthy adults. Trial participant PBMC samples were collected at day 0 and day 28 after the second dose for TCRbeta chain sequencing. The CDR3 regions of human TCRbeta chains were analyzed by immunosequencing. Per the source publication's procedure: Repertoire TCRs were checked for matches against a reference library of SARS-CoV-2-specific TCRs that had been generated using the MIRA antigen-specificity platform. Breadth was defined as the fraction of unique TCRs that were SARS-CoV-2-associated, and depth was defined as the fraction of total T cells that were SARS-CoV-2-associated. Each spike-specific TCR was assigned to its reactive spike region and to a CD4 or CD8 class using the MIRA data. Log10-transformed breadth and depth values were compared by one-way ANOVA with Sidak's multiple comparisons tests. The table comes from immuneACCESS by way of TCRdb, which keeps in-frame sequences with V and J called. Part of the clones is missing from these tables; in studies checked, under half for an unresolved V gene and the rest for unknown reasons. V, J and clone size reflect that table, while D and trimming were determined from the DNA. Here the sample has 100,000 to 150,000 clones; approximately 91% occur a single time. The ten largest clones represent less than 30% of the sample.

Here the sequenced sample was peripheral blood, taken on day 0 of AZD1222 vaccination. The chain was built from TRBV7-9 and TRBJ1-1, and 7 bases in between align with TRBD1. The TCR originated in an adult in good health. The CDR3 region reads CASSVGTVTEAFF. The sequenced DNA is TGTGCCAGCAGCGTCGGGACAGTCACTGAAGCTTTCTTT.